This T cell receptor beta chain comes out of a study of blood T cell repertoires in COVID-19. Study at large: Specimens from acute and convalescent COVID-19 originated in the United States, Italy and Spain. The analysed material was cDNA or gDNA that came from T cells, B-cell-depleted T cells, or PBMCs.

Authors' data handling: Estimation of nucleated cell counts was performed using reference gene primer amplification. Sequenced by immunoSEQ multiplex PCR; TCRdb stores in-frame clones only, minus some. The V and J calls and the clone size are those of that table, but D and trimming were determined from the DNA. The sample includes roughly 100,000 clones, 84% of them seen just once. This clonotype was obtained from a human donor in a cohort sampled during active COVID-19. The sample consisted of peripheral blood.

Here the CDR3 reads CASSQPPGRGGAYEQYF. CDR3 bases: TGTGCCAGCAGCCAACCCCCCGGCCGGGGGGGGGCCTACGAGCAGTACTTC. The chain employs TRBV3-1 (or the pseudogene TRBV3-2) and TRBJ2-7, with 8 bases aligning to TRBD2. The V gene's germline CDR1 is LGHDT and CDR2 YNNKEL (reference sequence). The V and J ends lost 2 bases and 2 bases, in that order; junction bases with no gene match: 11. This CDR3 has 17 amino acids.